The entry that follows covers one T cell receptor (beta chain) sequence. Its antigen is unidentified. This sample was included in a study of CD8+ T cells in alopecia areata. Looking at the study overall: The study gave treated patients oral tofacitinib at 5 to 10 mg twice daily.

RNA was extracted and reverse transcribed into cDNA as the sequencing template. The table came from immunoSEQ multiplex PCR; TCRdb's copy has only in-frame clones and leaves some out. The table shows about 180,000 clones, with about 47% occurring only once. Treatment specified: oral pan-JAK inhibitor, 5-10 mg twice daily. The study team obtained lesional scalp punch biopsies and peripheral blood from alopecia areata patients. Study-level points and caveats: Tofacitinib yielded significantly lower scalp clonality and fewer expanded CD8+ clones among the top 100.

The sequence came from a human donor with alopecia areata. The source was CD8+ T cells sorted from blood, collected around week 53, from a patient treated with tofacitinib.

CDR3 in amino acids: CASSTSGVGLTDTQYF. In nucleotides, the CDR3 is TGTGCCAGCAGCACGTCCGGGGTCGGGTTGACAGATACGCAGTATTTT. The chain is built from TRBV27 and TRBJ2-3; D may be TRBD2 (5 bases). The CDR3 covers 16 residues. V was trimmed by 6 bases and J by 3 bases, leaving 19 bases between them. Per germline, CDR1 MNHEY and CDR2 SMNVEV (reference sequence).